One T cell receptor (beta chain) is described in this entry. The study reverse transcribed the entire isolated RNA, so it sequenced expressed TCRB transcripts. The table came from immunoSEQ multiplex PCR; TCRdb's copy has only in-frame clones and leaves some out. The sample includes roughly 500,000 clones, 11% seen only once; the top ten take 0.035% to 0.05%. The collection from each donor was one heparinised blood draw averaging roughly 100 mL. Sorting with CD45RO/CCR7/CD25/CD127/CD95/CD27 yielded naive, central memory, regulatory and stem-like memory CD4+ cells. Germline V gene sequence: CDR1 SGHTA, CDR2 FQGNSA. CDR3 length equals 16 residues. Trimming at V came to 6 bases and at J to 1 base, leaving 6 bases not matched to a gene. The sample comes from a study of beta chain features in type 1 diabetes.

The chain uses TRBV7-2 and TRBJ2-3, with TRBD2 matching 11 bases. Sequenced material: naive CD4+ T cells from blood. This receptor was obtained from a woman in her late teens or twenties in good health. DNA for the CDR3: TGTGCCAGCAGTCAACTAGCGGGAGTGCGCACAGATACGCAGTATTTT. Translating gives CASSQLAGVRTDTQYF.